One sample yielded the 14 T cell receptor beta chains listed below, sequenced in a study of blood T cell repertoires in COVID-19. Assay used: immunoSEQ multiplex PCR; TCRdb lists only in-frame clones, some missing. The profile shows fewer than 350,000 clones, about 89% of them singletons. The specimen sequenced was peripheral blood. The receptors shown here come from a man between 40 and 49 years old with active or convalescent COVID-19.

The chain has TRBV28 and TRBJ2-1, with 15 bases that match TRBD2. V lost 8 bases, J lost 0 bases, and 11 bases stayed unmatched. The CDR3 totals 19 residues. The germline gives CDR1 MDHEN, CDR2 SYDVKM. CDR3 in DNA: TGTGCCAGCTCCACCCCGGGACTAGCGGGGGGATCCTCCTACAATGAGCAGTTCTTC. Translating gives CASSTPGLAGGSSYNEQFF.

This clone came up once. The chain recombines TRBV6-1 with TRBJ1-5; D gene ambiguous. The CDR3 length is 14 residues. Germline V CDR1 and CDR2: MNHNS, SASEGT. V shed 1 base and J shed 4 bases, with 8 bases lying between them. The CDR3 nucleotides read TGTGCCAGCAGTGAAGTCCCCCTTAATCAGCCCCAGCATTTT. Amino acid sequence: CASSEVPLNQPQHF.

The gene calls are TRBV7-3 and TRBJ1-2, with D unresolved. The V and J ends lost 5 bases and 8 bases respectively, with 15 bases between them. The CDR3 is 13 amino acids. From germline, CDR1 is SGHTA and CDR2 FQGTGA. Written as DNA, the CDR3 is TGTGCCAGCAGCCAGACGGGGTCAGGCGGCTACACCTTC. This sequence encodes CASSQTGSGGYTF.

The chain recombines TRBV19 with TRBJ2-1; 8 bases agree with TRBD1. The CDR3 loop spans 18 amino acids. The J segment lost 4 bases and the V segment lost 1 base, leaving 12 bases of the junction unmatched. CDR1 and CDR2 from the germline V gene are LNHDA and SQIVND (reference sequence). The chain's CDR3 is CASSIGWSGGVVYNEQFF. CDR3 DNA sequence: TGTGCCAGTAGTATAGGATGGTCAGGGGGCGTCGTTTACAATGAGCAGTTCTTC.

CDR3 bases: TGTGCCACCAGTGTGACGGGAGGTTCCTACAATGAGCAGTTCTTC. It specifies CATSVTGGSYNEQFF. The chain employs TRBV24-1 and TRBJ2-1; 7 nucleotides match TRBD2. This CDR3 is 15 amino acids long. Germline lookup yields CDR1 KGHDR and CDR2 SFDVKD. Trimming removed 5 bases from V and 1 base from J; junction bases left unmatched: 4.

In its sample, this clone was seen once. J is TRBJ2-1 and V is TRBV12-5, with TRBD1 matching 7 bases. From germline, CDR1 is LGHNT and CDR2 FRNRAP. This CDR3 spans 18 amino acids. The CDR3 here is CAPPRRDSPSPLENEQFF. The CDR3 nucleotides read TGTGCCCCGCCCCGCCGGGACAGCCCTTCCCCTCTTGAGAATGAGCAGTTCTTC.

The J gene is TRBJ1-6, the V gene TRBV10-2, with 7 nucleotides matching TRBD1. Germline V CDR1 and CDR2: WSHSY, SAAADI. The CDR3 is made up of 14 amino acids. V was clipped by 11 bases and J by 9 bases; unmatched bases: 13. The CDR3 sequence: CAAETGTVTSPLHF. CDR3 nucleotides: TGCGCCGCCGAGACCGGGACAGTGACTTCACCCCTCCACTTT.

The chain combines TRBV24-1 with TRBJ2-3; 8 bases match TRBD2. Germline V gives CDR1 KGHDR, CDR2 SFDVKD. V was clipped by 4 bases and J by 0 bases; unmatched bases: 5. CDR3 length: 16 amino acids. CDR3 sequence reads: CATSDPGRASTDTQYF. The CDR3 region has the DNA TGTGCCACCAGTGACCCCGGGAGGGCAAGCACAGATACGCAGTATTTT.

V is TRBV14 and J is TRBJ1-1, with unresolved D. CDR1 is SGHDN, CDR2 FVKESK, per germline. V lost 4 bases to trimming and J lost 7 bases, with 10 bases between them. CDR3 length: 12 residues. Here the CDR3 reads CASSLDWSEAFF. CDR3 nucleotide sequence: TGTGCCAGCAGCCTAGACTGGAGTGAAGCTTTCTTT.

This clone was seen a handful of times. The chain couples TRBV5-1 to TRBJ1-5; D perhaps matches TRBD1 (6 bases). Deletions cut 2 bases from V and 6 bases from J, with 15 bases between. The CDR3 consists of 15 residues. Looked up from germline, CDR1 is SGHRS and CDR2 is YFSETQ. The CDR3 sequence: CASSFFSGEGQPQHF. Here the CDR3 DNA reads TGCGCCAGCAGCTTTTTTTCAGGGGAAGGTCAGCCCCAGCATTTT.

This clone has only one observation. The CDR3 bases are TGCGCCAGCAGTGACCGGACTAGCGGGGGGAATGAGCAGTTCTTC. Amino acids: CASSDRTSGGNEQFF. The V and J genes are TRBV10-1 and TRBJ2-1; the match to TRBD2 covers 14 bases. CDR3 length: 15 residues. V shed 3 bases, J shed 7 bases, and the junction held 2 bases outside the gene matches. CDR1 is WNHNN, CDR2 SYGVQD, per germline (reference sequence).

The chain has TRBV13 and TRBJ1-1, with 9 bases fitting TRBD1. V lost 6 bases, J lost 1 base, and 9 bases stayed unmatched. This CDR3 has 16 amino acids. The germline gives CDR1 PRHDT, CDR2 FYEKMQ (reference sequence). The CDR3 nucleotides are TGTGCCAGCAGTCGCAAACAGGGGGCCGCGAACACTGAAGCTTTCTTT. Translated, it gives CASSRKQGAANTEAFF.

CDR3: CASSIVGGQEDGYTF. Here the CDR3 DNA reads TGTGCCAGTAGTATAGTCGGGGGGCAGGAGGATGGCTACACCTTC. The chain recombines TRBV19 with TRBJ1-2, with D possibly TRBD1 on 6 matching bases. Trimming pared 1 base from V and 6 bases from J, leaving 15 bases between. Germline V lookup: CDR1 LNHDA, CDR2 SQIVND (reference sequence). CDR3 length equals 15 residues.

The rearrangement links TRBV21-1 to TRBJ1-4. TRBV21-1 is designated a pseudogene. The CDR3 has 17 amino acids. The CDR3 sequence: CASSKGASGTTNEKLFF. The CDR3 DNA reads as TGTGCCAGCAGCAAAGGTGCCTCCGGGACTACTAATGAAAAACTGTTTTTT.